A selection of T cell receptor beta chains follows, all from one sample in a study of CXCR3-negative and CXCR3-positive naive CD8 T cells. TCRdb reprocessed the 5' RACE reads and reports one entry per CDR3 protein, with no DNA. The data include about 40,000 distinct CDR3 sequences; the top ten clones carry 7.7%. Sequences were obtained from memory CD8+ T cells from blood. The receptors were gathered from a human donor in good health. Some clones in this sample may be carry-over from other donors' samples. The CDR3 runs from the conserved cysteine through the conserved F or W. The order of the fields is CDR3 protein, V gene, clone size, J gene. Not all rows give a size; the values are once, few, many and, for expanded clones, a class.

CDR3: CASRRGVQETQYF
V: TRBV7-8
size: -
J: TRBJ2-5

CDR3: CSVPHGGLNTEAFF
V: TRBV29-1
size: -
J: TRBJ1-1

CDR3: CASSLKAQTSGHNEQFF
V: TRBV7-9
size: -
J: TRBJ2-1

CDR3: CASSQARLAAYQETQYF
V: TRBV3-1
size: -
J: TRBJ2-5

CDR3: CASRISGGDEQYF
V: TRBV7-2
size: -
J: TRBJ2-7

CDR3: CASRVRGTGEQFF
V: TRBV7-6
size: -
J: TRBJ2-1

CDR3: CSVEDPGGTSGFSYNEQFF
V: TRBV29-1
size: -
J: TRBJ2-1

CDR3: CASSPLGQESSNTEAFF
V: TRBV21-1
size: -
J: TRBJ1-1

CDR3: CSVELADHHPYEQYF
V: TRBV29-1
size: -
J: TRBJ2-7

CDR3: CASSLAGVINEQFF
V: TRBV12-3/TRBV12-4
size: -
J: TRBJ2-1

CDR3: CASRSGANTEAFF
V: TRBV9
size: -
J: TRBJ1-1

CDR3: CSARTGQGRPYEQYF
V: TRBV29-1
size: -
J: TRBJ2-7

CDR3: CSVLGPESDTQYF
V: TRBV29-1
size: -
J: TRBJ2-3

CDR3: CASSLGTSGNQFF
V: TRBV12-3/TRBV12-4
size: -
J: TRBJ2-1

CDR3: CASSSDIDFTGELFF
V: TRBV7-2
size: -
J: TRBJ2-2

CDR3: CSVEDPRETNTGELFF
V: TRBV29-1
size: -
J: TRBJ2-2

CDR3: CASSARTEFYEQYF
V: TRBV28
size: -
J: TRBJ2-7

CDR3: CASTEHYGGTEAFF
V: TRBV6-2/TRBV6-3
size: -
J: TRBJ1-1

CDR3: CATSRVAGNQETQYF
V: TRBV15
size: -
J: TRBJ2-5

CDR3: CASSQSMDNEQFF
V: TRBV23-1
size: -
J: TRBJ2-1

CDR3: CAISGGPTSGGILEQYF
V: TRBV10-3
size: -
J: TRBJ2-7

CDR3: CSVEDGGTAQETQYF
V: TRBV29-1
size: -
J: TRBJ2-5

CDR3: CASSYSKYWKFRQKPQETQYF
V: TRBV6-5
size: -
J: TRBJ2-5

CDR3: CASSGTHTGELFF
V: TRBV7-8
size: -
J: TRBJ2-2

CDR3: CASSRVGTGPFEQYF
V: TRBV7-9
size: -
J: TRBJ2-7

CDR3: CASSNPHSRDEQFF
V: TRBV12-3/TRBV12-4
size: -
J: TRBJ2-1

CDR3: CAAWPGLQETQYF
V: TRBV19
size: -
J: TRBJ2-5

CDR3: CASSLTAGDYGYTF
V: TRBV7-3
size: -
J: TRBJ1-2

CDR3: CASSLTGSGSDIQYF
V: TRBV7-3
size: -
J: TRBJ2-4

CDR3: CASSYSRQAYEQYF
V: TRBV6-5
size: -
J: TRBJ2-7

CDR3: CAISVPRGRDTEAFF
V: TRBV10-3
size: -
J: TRBJ1-1

CDR3: CASSLVSRNTEAFF
V: TRBV7-9
size: -
J: TRBJ1-1

CDR3: CSARELAGGLIGELFF
V: TRBV20-1
size: medium-sized
J: TRBJ2-2

CDR3: CASSPSTDSNTDTQYF
V: TRBV28
size: -
J: TRBJ2-3

CDR3: CSVEDRIETEAFF
V: TRBV29-1
size: -
J: TRBJ1-1

CDR3: CASSLLNQPQHF
V: TRBV28
size: -
J: TRBJ1-5

CDR3: CASSYGLTGGYTF
V: TRBV6-2/TRBV6-3
size: -
J: TRBJ1-2

CDR3: CASSWNLGPDEQYF
V: TRBV7-6
size: -
J: TRBJ2-7

CDR3: CASSLLGGSSYEQYF
V: TRBV7-3
size: -
J: TRBJ2-7

CDR3: CASSLAPSSEQFF
V: TRBV12-3/TRBV12-4
size: -
J: TRBJ2-1

CDR3: CAISPLGDSPLREQYF
V: TRBV10-3
size: -
J: TRBJ2-7

CDR3: CASSLRTGDEKLFF
V: TRBV12-3/TRBV12-4
size: -
J: TRBJ1-4

CDR3: CASSLSGTGYDEQYF
V: TRBV7-9
size: -
J: TRBJ2-7

CDR3: CASSSIGAGELFF
V: TRBV9
size: -
J: TRBJ2-2

CDR3: CASSLLGRNTGELFF
V: TRBV12-3/TRBV12-4
size: -
J: TRBJ2-2

CDR3: CSFSQGEAKNIQYF
V: TRBV20-1
size: -
J: TRBJ2-4

CDR3: CSVSRYSGADTQYF
V: TRBV29-1
size: -
J: TRBJ2-3

CDR3: CSARDSLFYEQYF
V: TRBV29-1
size: -
J: TRBJ2-7

CDR3: CSVEVPSDGDFEAETQYF
V: TRBV29-1
size: -
J: TRBJ2-5

CDR3: CASSLWGAGDNEQFF
V: TRBV7-2
size: -
J: TRBJ2-1

CDR3: CASSPASGRKNIQYF
V: TRBV7-9
size: medium-sized
J: TRBJ2-4

CDR3: CASSLLGGLPYEQYF
V: TRBV12-3/TRBV12-4
size: -
J: TRBJ2-7

CDR3: CSALGSGTGGPYEQYF
V: TRBV29-1
size: -
J: TRBJ2-7

CDR3: CASSSWNYGYTF
V: TRBV19
size: -
J: TRBJ1-2

CDR3: CASSQGVNTEAFF
V: TRBV7-3
size: -
J: TRBJ1-1